This T cell receptor beta chain was identified during a study of molecular identifiers for immune sequencing clone quantification. Whole-study results and caveats: Effector cells kept over 98% of their molecules in clones above 20 RNA copies, while naive cells kept under 1% there.

With 10%, 30% or 50% of RNA, about 20,000 to 1,100,000 naive CD8 T cells were sequenced. A CD8+CD4-CCR7+CD45RA+ gate was used to sort naive CD8 T cells. Bulk TCR libraries used previously described methods and listed TCR primers. TCRdb ran MiXCR on the PCR reads and lists one entry per CDR3 protein. Of 65,000 or so distinct CDR3 sequences detected, around a sixth appear once; the ten largest clones hold 1.5% to 1.9%. The CDR3 covers 16 residues. CDR1 MNHEY and CDR2 SVGAGI come from the germline V gene. V dropped 2 bases and J dropped 8; count of bases not matched to a gene: 11. This clonotype was detected many times. Its antigen is undetermined.

This rearrangement joins TRBV6-5 to TRBJ2-1, with TRBD2 identical over 8 bases. Material for sequencing was naive CD8+ T cells from blood, with Jurkat cell RNA spiked in. Subset here: FACS-sorted CD8+CD4-CCR7+CD45RA+ naive T cells. The clonotype was recovered from a human donor in good health. Some libraries in this study had Jurkat cell RNA spiked in. CDR3 amino acids: CASSYPPGGAGDEQFF. CDR3 coding DNA: TGTGCCAGCAGTTACCCACCGGGGGGGGCGGGGGATGAGCAGTTCTTC.